The clone carrying this TCR beta chain was detected only a few times. Antigen unknown. The source of the sample is a study of vaccination and CD4 T cells after COVID-19. Cultured CD4+ T cell DNA underwent sequencing with the Oncomine TCR Beta short-read assay. Each CDR3 protein gets one entry after TCRdb re-called the PCR reads with MiXCR. The sample lists about 15,000 distinct CDR3 sequences, around three fifths seen once, with about 10% in the top ten. Noted treatment: roughly ten-day PBMC culture with coronavirus spike peptide pools or control peptides (ViraFEST assay). This TCR was sampled from a human donor who had recovered from COVID-19. The sequenced sample was CD4+ T cells from blood, cultured in vitro.

CDR3 amino acids: CASHEPSSYEQYF. The CDR3 DNA reads as TGCGCCAGTCATGAGCCCAGCTCCTACGAGCAGTACTTC. This chain links TRBV5-1 with TRBJ2-7; unclear D gene. The CDR3 loop spans 13 amino acids. Germline CDR1 reads SGHRS; CDR2 reads YFSETQ. Trimming removed 8 bases at V and 0 bases at J, with 12 bases between.